These 25 T cell receptor beta chains were all obtained from the same sample, sequenced in a study of cytomegalovirus exposure and HLA in healthy donors. The PCR employed 60 Vbeta primers together with 13 Jbeta primers. Method: immunoSEQ multiplex PCR; TCRdb's copy keeps in-frame clones and lacks some. Of over 130,000 clones in the sample, approximately 72% are singletons; the top ten hold 5.5% to 7.5%. Sequenced input: PBMCs. All receptors derive from a woman in her fifties or sixties in good health and CMV-seronegative.

The J gene is TRBJ2-5, the V gene TRBV18; D is perhaps TRBD2 (6 bases). V shed 4 bases and J shed 5 bases, with 11 bases lying between them. There are 13 residues in the CDR3. CDR1 is KGHSH and CDR2 is LQKENI in the germline V gene. The CDR3 here is CASSRLGAETQYF. For the CDR3, the DNA is TGTGCCAGCTCACGACTAGGTGCCGAGACCCAGTACTTC.

The genes are TRBV6-5 and TRBJ1-1; perhaps TRBD1 as D (5 bases). CDR1 and CDR2 (germline): MNHEY, SVGAGI. The CDR3 runs to 12 residues. Trimming removed 5 bases from V and 7 bases from J, with 11 bases in between. CDR3 sequence (DNA): TGTGCCAGCAGTGAAAGAACAGGTGAAGCTTTCTTT. Translation gives CASSERTGEAFF.

The chain employs TRBV7-2 and TRBJ2-7; a possible D gene is TRBD1 (6 bases). This CDR3 comprises 13 residues. Trimming removed 6 bases at V and 1 base at J, with 10 bases between. Germline V lookup: CDR1 SGHTA, CDR2 FQGNSA. Here the CDR3 DNA reads TGTGCCAGCAGACCCCAGGGGTCCTACGAGCAGTACTTC. It specifies CASRPQGSYEQYF. Based on the CDR3 plus reference TRBV7-2 and TRBJ2-7, the full variable domain is GAGVSQSPSNKVTEKGKDVELRCDPISGHTALYWYRQSLGQGLEFLIYFQGNSAPDKSGLPSDRFSAERTGGSVSTLTIQRTQQEDSAVYLCASRPQGSYEQYFGPGTRLTVT.

This clone was detected a few times. Just one base apart from a much larger clone, this may be a read error. The chain joins TRBV7-2 to TRBJ1-1, with TRBD1 identical over 7 bases. The germline CDR1 and CDR2 sequences are SGHTA and FQGNSA. V was clipped by 5 bases and J by 1 base; unmatched bases: 4. The CDR3 consists of 14 residues. DNA of the CDR3: TGTGCCAGCAGCCCGGGGACAGCGAACACTGAAGCTTTCTTT. As protein: CASSPGTANTEAFF.

The chain couples TRBV29-1 to TRBJ1-2; TRBD1 matches 8 bases. The ends lost 4 bases at V and 6 bases at J; junction bases unmatched: 16. Looked up from germline, CDR1 is SQVTM and CDR2 is ANQGSEA. This CDR3 is 16 amino acids long. The CDR3 DNA reads TGCAGCGTTGTCCCACCAACCCAGGGGGCTGGTAATGGCTACACCTTC. Translated: CSVVPPTQGAGNGYTF.

This clone was observed a handful of times. The chain recombines TRBV11-3 with TRBJ1-6; D uncertain. The CDR3 extends over 14 amino acids. V gave up 1 base and J gave up 6 bases, with 7 bases separating them. Germline CDR1 and CDR2: SGHNT and YENEEA. The CDR3 DNA sequence: TGTGCCAGCAGCTTAGGTGCAGTTAATTCACCCCTCCACTTT. Protein sequence: CASSLGAVNSPLHF.

This clone showed up just a few times. The chain joins TRBV6-6 to TRBJ2-1; 7 bases line up with TRBD2. The length of the CDR3 is 14 residues. Germline CDR1 MNHNY, CDR2 SVGAGI (reference sequence). The J segment lost 8 bases and the V segment lost 6 bases, leaving 10 bases of the junction unmatched. CDR3 sequence reads: CASRRDYPDHEQFF. CDR3 nucleotide sequence: TGTGCCAGCAGACGGGACTACCCGGACCATGAGCAGTTCTTC.

V is TRBV9 and J is TRBJ2-3; 8 bases agree with TRBD2. The CDR3 extends over 16 amino acids. The V gene end was trimmed by 3 bases and the J gene end by 5 bases; junction bases not matched to a gene: 11. The germline gives CDR1 SGDLS, CDR2 YYNGEE. The CDR3 region is CASSEPSGTSLDTQYF. As DNA, the CDR3 is TGTGCCAGCAGCGAACCTTCCGGGACTAGTTTAGATACGCAGTATTTT.

The chain links TRBV13 to TRBJ1-3; TRBD1 aligns across 9 bases. V was pared by 6 bases and J by 4 bases, with 19 bases of the junction left unmatched. The CDR3 totals 19 residues. CDR1 PRHDT and CDR2 FYEKMQ come from the germline V gene (reference sequence). The chain's CDR3 is CASRRRFSGIGQGGNTIYF. CDR3 sequence (DNA): TGTGCCAGCAGGAGGAGGTTTTCGGGGATTGGACAGGGGGGAAACACCATATATTTT.

This clone was detected only a few times. An end of the junction differs from the germline gene, which may be a read error. This rearrangement joins TRBV27 to TRBJ2-1, with 14 bases identical to TRBD2. The germline V gene has CDR1 MNHEY and CDR2 SMNVEV (reference sequence). The CDR3 runs to 19 residues. CDR3 residues: CASSLSRGGLAGVYDEQFF. CDR3 sequence (DNA): TGTGCCAGCAGTTTATCAAGGGGGGGACTAGCGGGAGTCTACGATGAGCAGTTCTTC.

CDR3 in DNA: TGTGCCAGCAGTCCCACGACTAGCGGGAGTCAGACCCAGTACTTC. Its translation: CASSPTTSGSQTQYF. This rearrangement joins TRBV6-1 to TRBJ2-5; 12 bases are a match to TRBD2. Germline CDR1 and CDR2: MNHNS and SASEGT. The CDR3 has 15 amino acids. V lost 5 bases and J lost 6; bases outside the gene matches: 7.

The chain recombines TRBV2 with TRBJ2-3; 7 nucleotides match TRBD1. The J segment lost 1 base and the V segment lost 11 bases, leaving 15 bases of the junction unmatched. CDR3 length equals 16 residues. The germline CDR1 and CDR2 sequences are SNHLY and FYNNEI. DNA of the CDR3: TGTGCCTCCCGGCAGGGGGTCATATTAGGCACAGATACGCAGTATTTT. Translation gives CASRQGVILGTDTQYF.

Only a few counts were recorded for this clone. J is TRBJ2-7 and V is TRBV7-2; weak D call: TRBD2 (5 bases). Germline loops: CDR1 SGHTA, CDR2 FQGNSA. The CDR3 is made up of 15 amino acids. With 1 base removed from V and 3 bases from J, the gap between germline ends came to 13 bases. The CDR3 protein is CASSLGSSGDYEQYF. In nucleotides, the CDR3 is TGTGCCAGCAGCTTAGGATCCAGCGGCGACTACGAGCAGTACTTC. Full variable domain (outside the CDR3, taken from reference TRBV7-2 and TRBJ2-7): GAGVSQSPSNKVTEKGKDVELRCDPISGHTALYWYRQSLGQGLEFLIYFQGNSAPDKSGLPSDRFSAERTGGSVSTLTIQRTQQEDSAVYLCASSLGSSGDYEQYFGPGTRLTVT.

Written as DNA, the CDR3 is TGTGCCAGCAGTCAGGATGATCAGCCCCAGCATTTT. Translating gives CASSQDDQPQHF. The chain is built from TRBV2 and TRBJ1-5; no reliable D call. Trimming removed 5 bases from V and 5 bases from J, with 7 bases in between. CDR1 SNHLY and CDR2 FYNNEI come from the germline V gene. CDR3 length: 12 residues.

The rearrangement uses TRBV7-6 and TRBJ2-5; TRBD1 aligns across 7 bases. TRBJ2-7 explains the end of the DNA better; the J call may be wrong. The CDR3 runs to 15 residues. Germline assignment: CDR1 SGHVS and CDR2 FNYEAQ. CDR3 sequence (DNA): TGTGCCAGCAGCTCCGGGACAGTCCCTACCTACGAGCAGTACTTC. It translates to CASSSGTVPTYEQYF.

The chain is built from TRBV5-1 and TRBJ2-7; a weak D match, TRBD2 (6 bases). Trimming took off 0 bases at V and 8 bases at J, with 15 bases between the two ends. The CDR3 covers 14 residues. Germline V gene data show CDR1 as SGHRS and CDR2 as YFSETQ. The CDR3 is CASSLDVGGGQQYF. The CDR3 DNA reads TGCGCCAGCAGCTTGGATGTCGGGGGAGGACAGCAGTACTTC.

This clone was recorded a few times. The chain links TRBV7-2 to TRBJ2-7; D is unclear. V dropped 2 bases and J dropped 0 bases, with 8 bases sitting between them. Germline assignment: CDR1 SGHTA and CDR2 FQGNSA. CDR3 length: 14 residues. The CDR3 coding sequence is TGTGCCAGCAGCTTAAGTGTGAGCTCCTACGAGCAGTACTTC. Protein: CASSLSVSSYEQYF.

J is TRBJ2-5 and V is TRBV7-2, with 8 bases fitting TRBD2. Germline assignment: CDR1 SGHTA and CDR2 FQGNSA. The CDR3 extends over 15 amino acids. V was pared by 1 base and J by 4 bases, with 5 bases of the junction left unmatched. The CDR3 spells CASSLGRGGRETQYF. The CDR3 DNA reads TGTGCCAGCAGCTTAGGACGGGGGGGCCGAGAGACCCAGTACTTC.

This clone was detected a few times. The V and J genes are TRBV2 and TRBJ1-1, with 7 bases fitting TRBD1. Germline-derived CDR1 and CDR2 are SNHLY and FYNNEI. J gave up 6 bases and V 6 bases, and 1 base lay outside the gene matches. The CDR3 loop spans 11 amino acids. The CDR3 here is CASRGQPEAFF. In nucleotides, the CDR3 is TGTGCCAGCAGGGGACAGCCTGAAGCTTTCTTT.

A few counts support this clone. The genes are TRBV2 and TRBJ1-5; possible D gene TRBD1, 6 bases. This CDR3 contains 13 residues. Deletions cut 8 bases from V and 7 bases from J, with 15 bases between. From germline, CDR1 is SNHLY and CDR2 FYNNEI. The CDR3 DNA reads as TGTGCCAGCGCAGGGACAAAAGGACAGCCCCAGCATTTT. It is translated as CASAGTKGQPQHF.

The chain links TRBV19 to TRBJ2-1; D not resolved. The CDR3 contains 11 residues. V was pared by 4 bases and J by 10 bases, with 8 bases between. The germline gives CDR1 LNHDA, CDR2 SQIVND (reference sequence). CDR3 nucleotide sequence: TGTGCCAGTAGTAAGTTGCGAGAGCAGTTCTTC. Amino acid sequence: CASSKLREQFF.

The rearrangement links TRBV4-2 to TRBJ2-1; TRBD2 matches 11 bases. Germline values: CDR1 LGHNA, CDR2 YNFKEQ. The CDR3 has 19 residues. Trimming took 1 base from V and 0 from J; bases not matched to a gene: 8. The CDR3 sequence is CASSQVSLAGGSSYNEQFF. The DNA of the CDR3 is TGTGCCAGCAGCCAAGTGAGTCTAGCGGGAGGTAGCTCCTACAATGAGCAGTTCTTC.

Regarding this clone: One end of the junction varies from germline; a read error may be responsible. The CDR3 DNA reads as TGTGCTAGCAGCCGGGACATAGGGGGAGAGCAGTACTTC. Its translation is CASSRDIGGEQYF. The genes are TRBV7-7 and TRBJ2-7, with a weak D call TRBD1 (6 bases). Germline-derived CDR1 and CDR2 are SSHAT and FNYEAQ (reference sequence). The CDR3 is made up of 13 amino acids.

J is TRBJ2-7 and V is TRBV9, with 11 bases lining up with TRBD1. CDR1 is SGDLS, CDR2 YYNGEE, per germline. The V and J ends lost 4 bases and 5 bases, in that order; junction bases with no gene match: 5. The CDR3 extends over 14 amino acids. This CDR3 is CASSLRTGGDEQYF. The DNA of the CDR3 is TGTGCCAGCAGCTTGAGGACAGGGGGCGACGAGCAGTACTTC. Looking up the rest from reference TRBV9 and TRBJ2-7 gives the full variable domain: DSGVTQTPKHLITATGQRVTLRCSPRSGDLSVYWYQQSLDQGLQFLIQYYNGEERAKGNILERFSAQQFPDLHSELNLSSLELGDSALYFCASSLRTGGDEQYFGPGTRLTVT.

This sequence joins TRBV11-2 and TRBJ1-5; the D is unclear. V gave up 8 bases and J gave up 7 bases, with 18 bases separating them. The CDR3 sequence is 14 residues long. Per germline, CDR1 SGHAT and CDR2 FQNNGV. CDR3 sequence: CASPLGRAQQPQHF. As DNA, the CDR3 is TGTGCCAGCCCCCTAGGGAGGGCACAACAGCCCCAGCATTTT.